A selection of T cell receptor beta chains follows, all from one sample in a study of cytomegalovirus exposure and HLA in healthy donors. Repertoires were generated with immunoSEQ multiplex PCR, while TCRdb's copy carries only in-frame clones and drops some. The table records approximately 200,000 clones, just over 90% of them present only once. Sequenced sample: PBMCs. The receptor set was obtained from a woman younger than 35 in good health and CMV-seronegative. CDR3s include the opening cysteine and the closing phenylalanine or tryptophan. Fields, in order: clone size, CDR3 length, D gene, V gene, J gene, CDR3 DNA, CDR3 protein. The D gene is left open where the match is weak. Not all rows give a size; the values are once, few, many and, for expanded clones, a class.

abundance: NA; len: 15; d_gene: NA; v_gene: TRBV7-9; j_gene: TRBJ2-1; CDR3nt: TGTGCCAGCAGCCGGTCGGGGGGCGCTAGGAGTGAGCAGTTCTTC; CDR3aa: CASSRSGGARSEQFF
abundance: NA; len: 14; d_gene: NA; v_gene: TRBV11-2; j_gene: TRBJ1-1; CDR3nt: TGTGCCAGCAGCTGGGGGCAGGCGAACACTGAAGCTTTCTTT; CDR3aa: CASSWGQANTEAFF
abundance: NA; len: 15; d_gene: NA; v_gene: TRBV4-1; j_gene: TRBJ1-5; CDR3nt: TGCGCCAGCAGCCAACTGTTGTATAGCAATCAGCCCCAGCATTTT; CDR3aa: CASSQLLYSNQPQHF
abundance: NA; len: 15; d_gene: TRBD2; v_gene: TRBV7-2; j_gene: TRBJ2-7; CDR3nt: TGTGCCAGCGCTTTGGGCCATGCGGGGGACTACGAGCAGTACTTC; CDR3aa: CASALGHAGDYEQYF
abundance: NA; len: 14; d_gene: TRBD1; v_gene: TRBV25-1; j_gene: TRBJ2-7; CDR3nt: TGTGCCAGCAGTGATCCAGGGGGATTCTACGAGCAGTACTTC; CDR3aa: CASSDPGGFYEQYF
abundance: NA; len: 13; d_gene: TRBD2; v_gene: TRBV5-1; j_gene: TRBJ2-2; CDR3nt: TGCGCCAGCCTCTCCGGGAGGGCCGGGGAGCTGTTTTTT; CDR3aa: CASLSGRAGELFF
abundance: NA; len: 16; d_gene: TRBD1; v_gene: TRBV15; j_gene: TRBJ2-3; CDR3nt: TGTGCCACCAGCAGCCCCTGGACAGGTCCGGCAGATACGCAGTATTTT; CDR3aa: CATSSPWTGPADTQYF
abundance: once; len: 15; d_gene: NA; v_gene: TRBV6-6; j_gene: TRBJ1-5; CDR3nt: TGTGCCAGCAACCCCGGGGGGGAGGGAGATCAGCCCCAGCATTTT; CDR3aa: CASNPGGEGDQPQHF
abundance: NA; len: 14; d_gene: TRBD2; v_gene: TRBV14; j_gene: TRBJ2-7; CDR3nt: TGTGCCAGCAGCTCAGCTAGCGGGAGCTACGAGCAGTACTTC; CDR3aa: CASSSASGSYEQYF
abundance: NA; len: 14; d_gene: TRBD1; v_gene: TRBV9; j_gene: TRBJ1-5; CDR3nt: TGTGCCAGCAGCGTAGGGGACAGAGATCAGCCCCAGCATTTT; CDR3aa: CASSVGDRDQPQHF
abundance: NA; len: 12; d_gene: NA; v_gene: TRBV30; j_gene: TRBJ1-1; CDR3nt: TGTGCCTGGAGTGGGCAAACAGGGGAAGCTTTCTTT; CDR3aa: CAWSGQTGEAFF
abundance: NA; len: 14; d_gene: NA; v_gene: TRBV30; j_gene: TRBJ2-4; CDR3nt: TGTGCCTGGAGTATTAGAAGCGGGTGGAACATTCAGTACTTC; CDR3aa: CAWSIRSGWNIQYF
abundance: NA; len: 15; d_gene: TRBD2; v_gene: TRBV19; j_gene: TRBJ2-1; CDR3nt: TGTGCCAGTAGTATAAGAGCGGGGAGCTACAATGAGCAGTTCTTC; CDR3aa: CASSIRAGSYNEQFF
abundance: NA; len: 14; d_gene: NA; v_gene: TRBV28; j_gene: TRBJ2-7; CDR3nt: TGTGCCAGCAGTCCGATAGGGGGGGCCTACGAGCAGTACTTC; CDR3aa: CASSPIGGAYEQYF
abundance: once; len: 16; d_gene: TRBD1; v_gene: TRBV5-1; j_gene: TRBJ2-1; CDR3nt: TGCGCCAGCAGCTTGGGGGGACAGGGAGGAACGGATGAGCAGTTCTTC; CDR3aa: CASSLGGQGGTDEQFF
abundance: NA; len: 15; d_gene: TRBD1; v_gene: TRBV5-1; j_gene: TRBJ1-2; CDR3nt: TGCGCCAGCAGCCCGGGACAGAGTAATAACTATGGCTACACCTTC; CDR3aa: CASSPGQSNNYGYTF
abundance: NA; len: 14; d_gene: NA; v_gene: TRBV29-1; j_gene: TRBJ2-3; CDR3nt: TGCAGCGTTGTAGAGTTTGGCCCCACAGATACGCAGTATTTT; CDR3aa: CSVVEFGPTDTQYF
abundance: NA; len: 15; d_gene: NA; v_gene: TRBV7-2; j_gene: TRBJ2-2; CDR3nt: TGTGCCAGCAGCTTAGGGTTCGGAGCCCCCGGGGAGCTGTTTTTT; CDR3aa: CASSLGFGAPGELFF
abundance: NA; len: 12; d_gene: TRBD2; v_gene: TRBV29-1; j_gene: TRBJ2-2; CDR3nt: TGCAGCGTCCGGGGGGGGCCCGGGGAGCTGTTTTTT; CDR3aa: CSVRGGPGELFF
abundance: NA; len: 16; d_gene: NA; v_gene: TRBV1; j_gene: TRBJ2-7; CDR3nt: TGCACCAGCAGCCTGGGACTAGCGGGAGAAGTATACGAGCAGTACTTC; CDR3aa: CTSSLGLAGEVYEQYF
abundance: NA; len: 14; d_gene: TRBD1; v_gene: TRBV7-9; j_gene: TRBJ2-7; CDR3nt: TGTGCCAGCAGCTCCCCGGACAGGAGGAACGAGCAGTACTTC; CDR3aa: CASSSPDRRNEQYF
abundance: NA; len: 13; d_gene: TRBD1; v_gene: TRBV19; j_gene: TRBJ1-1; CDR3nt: TGTGCCAGTAGTCTGTACAGGGGGCTGGAAGCTTTCTTT; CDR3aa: CASSLYRGLEAFF
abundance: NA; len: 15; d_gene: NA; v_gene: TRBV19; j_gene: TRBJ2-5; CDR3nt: TGTGCCAGTAGTATCTCCGAGGGTATAGGTGAGACCCAGTACTTC; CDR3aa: CASSISEGIGETQYF
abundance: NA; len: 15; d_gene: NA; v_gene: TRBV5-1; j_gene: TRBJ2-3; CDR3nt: TGCGCCAGCAGCTTGGAGGCACAGGGCTCAGATACGCAGTATTTT; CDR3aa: CASSLEAQGSDTQYF
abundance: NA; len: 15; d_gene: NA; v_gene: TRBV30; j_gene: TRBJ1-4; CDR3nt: TGTGCCTGGAGTGAGGGGAACAGTAGGAGTGAAAAACTGTTTTTT; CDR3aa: CAWSEGNSRSEKLFF
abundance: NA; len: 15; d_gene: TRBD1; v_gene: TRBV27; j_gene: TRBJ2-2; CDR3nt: TGTGCCAGCAGGTTTCAGGGGGCGAACACCGGGGAGCTGTTTTTT; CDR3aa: CASRFQGANTGELFF
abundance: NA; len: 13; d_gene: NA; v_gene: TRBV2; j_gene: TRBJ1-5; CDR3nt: TGTGCCGGGGGGACTGAGCGCAATCAGCCCCAGCATTTT; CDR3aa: CAGGTERNQPQHF
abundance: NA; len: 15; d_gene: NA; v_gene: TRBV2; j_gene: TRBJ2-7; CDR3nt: TGTGCCAGCACTGGTTTGACTACCTACTCCTACGAGCAGTACTTC; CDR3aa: CASTGLTTYSYEQYF
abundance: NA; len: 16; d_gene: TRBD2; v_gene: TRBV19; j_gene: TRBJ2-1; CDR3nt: TGTGCCAGTAGTACGCTAGCGGGAGGGGTGTACAATGAGCAGTTCTTC; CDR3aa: CASSTLAGGVYNEQFF
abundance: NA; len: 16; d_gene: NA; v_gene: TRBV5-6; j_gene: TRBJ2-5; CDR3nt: TGTGCCAGCAGCTTACGGGGAGCGGGTCTAATGGGGACCCAGTACTTC; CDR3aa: CASSLRGAGLMGTQYF
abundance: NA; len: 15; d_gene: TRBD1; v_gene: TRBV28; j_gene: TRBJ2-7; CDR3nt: TGTGCCAGCAGCTTATCGACAGGGATCTCCTACGAGCAGTACTTC; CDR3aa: CASSLSTGISYEQYF
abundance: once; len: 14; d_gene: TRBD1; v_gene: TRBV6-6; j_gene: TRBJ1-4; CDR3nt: TGTGCCAGCAGTTACTGGGACAGTAATGAAAAACTGTTTTTT; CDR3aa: CASSYWDSNEKLFF
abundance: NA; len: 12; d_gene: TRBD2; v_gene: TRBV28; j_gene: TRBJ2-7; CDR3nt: TGTGCCAGTCTGGGACTAGTGGACGAGCAGTACTTC; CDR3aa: CASLGLVDEQYF
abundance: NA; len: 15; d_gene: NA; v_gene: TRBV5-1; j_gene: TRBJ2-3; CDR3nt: TGCGCCAGCAGCTTCAGTGGGGGCGCCATGGATACGCAGTATTTT; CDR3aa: CASSFSGGAMDTQYF
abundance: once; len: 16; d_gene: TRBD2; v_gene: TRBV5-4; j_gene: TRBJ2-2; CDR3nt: TGTGCCAGCAGCCCAGGGACTAGCGGGAGGACCGGGGAGCTGTTTTTT; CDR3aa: CASSPGTSGRTGELFF
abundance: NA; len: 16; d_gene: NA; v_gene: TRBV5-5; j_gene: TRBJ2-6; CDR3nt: TGTGCCAGCAGCTTGGTTGGGGCGGGAGGGGCCAACGTCCTGACTTTC; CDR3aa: CASSLVGAGGANVLTF
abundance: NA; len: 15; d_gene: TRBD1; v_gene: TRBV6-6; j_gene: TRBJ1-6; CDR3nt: TGTGCCAGCAGTCCGCGACAGGGGGCGAATTCACCCCTCCACTTT; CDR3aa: CASSPRQGANSPLHF
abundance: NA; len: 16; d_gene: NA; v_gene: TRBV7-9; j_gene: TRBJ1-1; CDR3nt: TGTGCCAGCAGCTTAGAAGGACAGCGGTGGGACACTGAAGCTTTCTTT; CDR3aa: CASSLEGQRWDTEAFF
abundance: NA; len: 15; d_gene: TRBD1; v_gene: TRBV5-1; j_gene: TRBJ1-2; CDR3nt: TGCGCCAGCAGCTTCCGGACAGGACGGAACTATGGCTACACCTTC; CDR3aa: CASSFRTGRNYGYTF
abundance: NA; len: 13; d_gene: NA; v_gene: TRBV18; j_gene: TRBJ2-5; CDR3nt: TGTGCCAGCTCTACCCAGGGGGGAGAGACCCAGTACTTC; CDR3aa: CASSTQGGETQYF
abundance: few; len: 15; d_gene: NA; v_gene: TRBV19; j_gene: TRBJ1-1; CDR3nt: TGTGCCAGTAAGGTTGGGGGGGCCCTGAACACTGAAGCTTTCTTT; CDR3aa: CASKVGGALNTEAFF
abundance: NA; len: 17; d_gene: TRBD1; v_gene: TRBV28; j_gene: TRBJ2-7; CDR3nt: TGTGCCAGCAGTCCCGGGACAGGGTTTCTATTCTCCTACGAGCAGTACTTC; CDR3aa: CASSPGTGFLFSYEQYF
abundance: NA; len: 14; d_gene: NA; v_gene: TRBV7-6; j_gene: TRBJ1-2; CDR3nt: TGTGCCAGCAGCTTATCGGTCGGGGGTAGTGGCTACACCTTC; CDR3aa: CASSLSVGGSGYTF
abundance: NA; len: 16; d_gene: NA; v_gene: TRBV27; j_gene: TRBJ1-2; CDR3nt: TGTGCCAGCAGTTGGTCAGGGGACCTTACTAACTATGGCTACACCTTC; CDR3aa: CASSWSGDLTNYGYTF
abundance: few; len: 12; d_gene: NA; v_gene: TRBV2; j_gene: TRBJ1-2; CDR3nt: TGTGCCAGCAGGACGGACATACGTGGCTACACCTTC; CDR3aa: CASRTDIRGYTF
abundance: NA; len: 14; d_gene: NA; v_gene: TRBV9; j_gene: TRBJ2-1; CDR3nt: TGTGCCAGCAGCACCCAGACGTACAGGCCCGAGCAGTTCTTC; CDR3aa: CASSTQTYRPEQFF
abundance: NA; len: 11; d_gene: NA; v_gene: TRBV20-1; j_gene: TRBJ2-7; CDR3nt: TGCAGTGCCCGCACAGGGTACGAGCAGTACTTC; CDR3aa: CSARTGYEQYF
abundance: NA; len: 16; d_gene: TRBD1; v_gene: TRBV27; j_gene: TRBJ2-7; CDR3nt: TGTGCCAGCAGTTCCCCGGGGGACAGGGCAAGGAACGAGCAGTACTTC; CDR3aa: CASSSPGDRARNEQYF
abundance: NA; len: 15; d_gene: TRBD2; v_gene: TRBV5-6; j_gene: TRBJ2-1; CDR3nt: TGTGCCAGCAGCTCACTAGCGGGAGTTTTAAATGAGCAGTTCTTC; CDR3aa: CASSSLAGVLNEQFF